Below are 14 T cell receptor beta chains sequenced from a single sample in a study of cytomegalovirus exposure and HLA in healthy donors. This PCR relied on a set of 60 Vbeta primers and 13 Jbeta primers. This table comes from immunoSEQ multiplex PCR, and its TCRdb copy is limited to in-frame clones, with some not included. This sample's table reports about 190,000 clones. The sequencing sample was made of PBMCs. These receptors came from a young woman in good health and CMV-seropositive.

Turning to this clone: This sample also contains other DNA sequences that code for the same CDR3. Here the CDR3 DNA reads TGCGCCAGCAGCTTGAGCGGGGGGCCCACAGATACGCAGTATTTT. This encodes CASSLSGGPTDTQYF. The chain has TRBV5-1 and TRBJ2-3; 9 bases match TRBD2. The germline gives CDR1 SGHRS, CDR2 YFSETQ. Trimming cost V 1 base and J 2 bases; bases outside gene matches: 2. This CDR3 is 15 amino acids long.

The genes are TRBV4-1 and TRBJ2-2, with D uncertain. The CDR3 extends over 13 amino acids. Germline CDR1 and CDR2: MGHRA and YSYEKL. With 5 bases removed from V and 1 base from J, the gap between germline ends came to 5 bases. The CDR3 nucleotides read TGCGCCAGCAGCTACATGAACACCGGGGAGCTGTTTTTT. Protein product: CASSYMNTGELFF.

The J gene is TRBJ2-7, the V gene TRBV2; 8 nucleotides line up with TRBD1. The V gene end was trimmed by 6 bases and the J gene end by 1 base; junction bases not matched to a gene: 8. Per germline, CDR1 SNHLY and CDR2 FYNNEI. The CDR3 extends over 15 amino acids. DNA for the CDR3: TGTGCCAGCAGGAGATCCGGGACAGGATCCTACGAGCAGTACTTC. Its translation is CASRRSGTGSYEQYF.

V and J are TRBV10-3 and TRBJ2-2, with no clear D. Trimming stripped 5 bases from V and 2 bases from J, with 12 bases between. There are 15 residues in the CDR3. Germline V lookup: CDR1 ENHRY, CDR2 SYGVKD. In nucleotides, the CDR3 is TGTGCCATCAGTTTCGCCCCAGGAAACACCGGGGAGCTGTTTTTT. Amino acids: CAISFAPGNTGELFF.

The chain has TRBV28 and TRBJ1-5; TRBD1 aligns across 7 bases. V dropped 5 bases and J dropped 5; count of bases not matched to a gene: 9. Germline V CDR1 and CDR2: MDHEN, SYDVKM. The CDR3 is 15 residues long. The CDR3 bases are TGTGCCAGCAGTCGACGGGGGACAGCGGATCAGCCCCAGCATTTT. Translation: CASSRRGTADQPQHF.

The chain links TRBV7-8 to TRBJ2-1; D remains ambiguous. The CDR3 has 12 residues. V was pared by 1 base and J by 10 bases, with 8 bases between. The germline V gene has CDR1 SGHVS and CDR2 FQNEAQ. The CDR3 here is CASSLESVEQFF. CDR3 nucleotide sequence: TGTGCCAGCAGCTTAGAGTCGGTCGAGCAGTTCTTC.

CDR3 amino acids: CASSGAGTRGSYEQYF. CDR3 sequence (DNA): TGTGCCAGCAGTGGGGCCGGGACAAGAGGCTCCTACGAGCAGTACTTC. The rearrangement joins TRBV2 to TRBJ2-7; a possible D gene is TRBD1 (6 bases). Trimming pared 4 bases from V and 0 bases from J, leaving 16 bases between. The length of the CDR3 is 16 residues. The germline gives CDR1 SNHLY, CDR2 FYNNEI.

The rearrangement joins TRBV6-1 to TRBJ1-1; unclear D gene. From germline, CDR1 is MNHNS and CDR2 SASEGT. This CDR3 spans 14 amino acids. V lost 3 bases, J lost 0 bases, and 8 bases lay in between. As DNA, the CDR3 is TGTGCCAGCAGTGATCGGTGGTTGAACACTGAAGCTTTCTTT. It translates to CASSDRWLNTEAFF.

The CDR3, as DNA: TGTGCCAGTAGTACCGGGAATGAAAAACTGTTTTTT. The encoded protein is CASSTGNEKLFF. The genes are TRBV19 and TRBJ1-4; D not certain. The CDR3 runs to 12 residues. V shed 4 bases and J shed 5 bases, with 5 bases lying between them. Germline V gene lookup returns CDR1 LNHDA and CDR2 SQIVND (reference sequence).

The chain couples TRBV9 to TRBJ1-1; D is undetermined. Trimming removed 4 bases at V and 1 base at J, with 14 bases between. Germline values: CDR1 SGDLS, CDR2 YYNGEE. This CDR3 contains 15 residues. The CDR3: CASSQRVGGNTEAFF. CDR3 bases: TGTGCCAGCAGCCAAAGGGTCGGAGGGAACACTGAAGCTTTCTTT. Using reference TRBV9 and TRBJ1-1 for the parts outside the CDR3, the full variable domain is DSGVTQTPKHLITATGQRVTLRCSPRSGDLSVYWYQQSLDQGLQFLIQYYNGEERAKGNILERFSAQQFPDLHSELNLSSLELGDSALYFCASSQRVGGNTEAFFGQGTRLTVV.

The gene calls are TRBV6-6 and TRBJ2-1; D uncertain. CDR1 is MNHNY, CDR2 SVGAGI, per germline (reference sequence). Deletions cut 6 bases from V and 9 bases from J, with 9 bases between. The CDR3 is 11 amino acids. The CDR3 region is CASSVVSEQFF. CDR3 coding DNA: TGTGCCAGCAGCGTAGTTTCTGAGCAGTTCTTC.

The rearrangement uses TRBV27 and TRBJ2-7; 7 bases align to TRBD2. This CDR3 has 15 residues. The germline gives CDR1 MNHEY, CDR2 SMNVEV (reference sequence). J lost 3 bases, V lost 5 bases, and 10 bases had no gene match. The CDR3 reads CASSRTLSGYYEQYF. CDR3 nucleotides: TGTGCCAGCAGTCGAACCCTTAGCGGGTACTACGAGCAGTACTTC.

The V call is TRBV18, the J call TRBJ1-2; D is possibly TRBD1 (6 bases). Trimming pared 3 bases from V and 3 bases from J, leaving 11 bases between. Germline CDR1 and CDR2: KGHSH and LQKENI. The CDR3 loop spans 14 amino acids. Here the CDR3 reads CASSPSHRDYGYTF. In DNA form, the CDR3 reads TGTGCCAGCTCACCTTCTCACAGGGACTATGGCTACACCTTC.

The chain joins TRBV7-9 to TRBJ1-2; weak D call: TRBD1 (6 bases). The germline CDR1 and CDR2 sequences are SEHNR and FQNEAQ (reference sequence). Trimming pared 4 bases from V and 1 base from J, leaving 13 bases between. The CDR3 runs 15 residues. CDR3 residues: CASSSTDRFNYGYTF. CDR3 DNA: TGTGCCAGCAGCTCAACGGACAGATTTAACTATGGCTACACCTTC.